The clone carrying this TCR beta chain was picked up many times. As yet, its antigen is unknown. The entry originates in a study of read filtering for tumor transcriptome and immune sequencing. As for the study in general: Revised staging placed eight or nine patients in R-ISS I, about 16 in II, more than 5 in III. IR-seq gave about 3.5 to 11 million TCR reads per sample; RNA-seq gave about 80 to 1,300.

The germline V gene has CDR1 SGHTA and CDR2 FQGNSA. This CDR3 contains 15 residues. The V and J ends lost 5 bases and 2 bases, in that order; junction bases with no gene match: 4. From roughly 0.4 ug of RNA, a library with molecular barcoded alpha/delta and beta/gamma adaptors was made. TCRdb processed the reads anew with MiXCR; each CDR3 protein has one entry. The data contain tens of thousands of distinct CDR3 sequences, roughly a fifth of them singletons. Study observations and caveats: Without single-read clonotypes, shared clonotype proportions correlated more between IR-seq and RNA-seq.

The TCR comes from a donor at least 40 years old with multiple myeloma. The rearrangement joins TRBV7-2 to TRBJ2-2; TRBD1 agrees at 8 bases. The source material was a population of CD138-negative cells sorted from bone marrow. CDR3 loop: CASSPGGGNTGELFF. CDR3 sequence (DNA): TGTGCCAGCAGCCCAGGGGGCGGAAACACCGGGGAGCTGTTTTTT. Full variable domain (outside the CDR3, taken from reference TRBV7-2 and TRBJ2-2): GAGVSQSPSNKVTEKGKDVELRCDPISGHTALYWYRQSLGQGLEFLIYFQGNSAPDKSGLPSDRFSAERTGGSVSTLTIQRTQQEDSAVYLCASSPGGGNTGELFFGEGSRLTVL.